Included here is one T cell receptor (beta chain) sequence, with context. The entry originates in a study of blood T cell repertoires in COVID-19. Study overall: Spain, Italy and the United States supplied samples that represented acute and convalescent COVID-19. PBMCs, B-cell-depleted T cells, or T cells provided the cDNA or gDNA that made up the material.

Authors' methods: Amplifying reference gene primers gave estimates of nucleated cell counts. Clones were read by immunoSEQ multiplex PCR, and TCRdb kept only the in-frame ones, dropping some. The D gene and trimming were derived from the DNA, and the V and J assignments and clone size from that table. The sample has approximately 72,000 clones; 85% to 90% are singletons. This TCR was recovered from a man aged 60-69 years with acute or convalescent COVID-19. The sequencing sample was made of peripheral blood.

CDR3 protein: CASSLQRQARSYNSPLHF. The CDR3 DNA reads as TGTGCCAGCAGCCTCCAAAGACAGGCTCGGAGTTATAATTCACCCCTCCACTTT. The chain has TRBV7-6 and TRBJ1-6, with D perhaps matching TRBD1 (6 bases). CDR1 and CDR2 from the germline V gene are SGHVS and FNYEAQ. CDR3 length equals 18 residues. V was pared by 5 bases and J by 4 bases, with 21 bases between.